In its sample, the clone carrying this T cell receptor beta chain was seen once. Its antigen is not known. There are 12 residues in the CDR3. From germline, CDR1 is SGHRS and CDR2 YFSETQ. Between the trimmed V and J ends, which lost 0 bases and 2 bases, there was a span of 1 base. Measured with immunoSEQ multiplex PCR; TCRdb has only the in-frame clones, and not every one. The profile shows 53,000 or so clones, about 86% of them singletons. This entry belongs to a study of lymphopenia after photon versus proton radiotherapy. General observations from the study: Larger post-nadir TCR diversity loss correlated inversely with survival in deceased patients. Proton therapy kept repertoires fairly stable, unlike photons, which gained effector/memory cells. After lymphocyte nadir, photon-treated repertoires showed oligoclonal expansion, especially CD8+ Temra. Only patients who died were analyzed for survival; proton advantage is unproven.

Sequencing used peripheral blood, obtained from a patient treated with photon-based radiotherapy. The sequence was obtained from a man in his forties or fifties with gastric cancer. J is TRBJ2-3 and V is TRBV5-1; no clear D. The CDR3 spells CASSLDTDTQYF. CDR3 DNA: TGCGCCAGCAGCTTGGACACAGATACGCAGTATTTT.